These 27 T cell receptor beta chains share one sample of origin, sequenced in a study of blood T cell repertoires in COVID-19. Using immunoSEQ multiplex PCR, the repertoire was profiled, and TCRdb retains in-frame clones only, with some absent. The sample has 150,000 to 200,000 clones; approximately 75% are singletons. The sequenced sample was peripheral blood. The receptor set was obtained from a human donor in a cohort sampled during active COVID-19.

The rearrangement joins TRBV7-8 to TRBJ2-7, with a tentative D call TRBD1 (6 bases). CDR1 and CDR2 (germline): SGHVS, FQNEAQ. CDR3 length: 14 amino acids. The V and J ends lost 3 bases and 7 bases respectively, with 16 bases between them. The CDR3 loop is CASSFGGQPPEQYF. As DNA, the CDR3 is TGTGCCAGCAGCTTTGGCGGACAGCCCCCGGAGCAGTACTTC.

The chain employs TRBV12-3 or TRBV12-4 and TRBJ1-1, with D perhaps TRBD1 (5 bases). Between the trimmed V and J ends, which lost 5 bases and 9 bases, there was a span of 13 bases. The CDR3 length is 12 residues. The DNA of the CDR3 is TGTGCCAGCAGTCGGGGGTTCACCAAAGCTTTCTTT. It encodes CASSRGFTKAFF.

This clone appeared a single time. The chain recombines TRBV19 with TRBJ2-2, with D possibly TRBD2 on 7 matching bases. Per the germline V gene, CDR1 is LNHDA and CDR2 is SQIVND (reference sequence). V shed 6 bases and J shed 7 bases, with 21 bases lying between them. The CDR3 is made up of 16 amino acids. In DNA form, the CDR3 reads TGTGCCAGTAGAGGAAGGGGGGGCAAATCCAGCGGGGAGCTGTTTTTT. The encoded protein is CASRGRGGKSSGELFF.

The chain has TRBV27 and TRBJ1-1; D gene ambiguous. This CDR3 region has 12 residues. Germline V gene sequence: CDR1 MNHEY, CDR2 SMNVEV (reference sequence). Between the trimmed V and J ends, which lost 8 bases and 4 bases, there was a span of 11 bases. The CDR3 DNA is TGTGCCAGCGCCGGAGCCCTCACTGAAGCTTTCTTT. It is translated as CASAGALTEAFF.

This chain connects TRBV27 to TRBJ2-5; D ambiguous. Per germline, CDR1 MNHEY and CDR2 SMNVEV (reference sequence). Trimming took off 1 base at V and 5 bases at J, with 8 bases between the two ends. This CDR3 spans 13 amino acids. CDR3 protein: CASSLYTSETQYF. As DNA, the CDR3 is TGTGCCAGCAGTTTATACACCTCGGAGACCCAGTACTTC.

This clone came up a few times. The chain has TRBV9 and TRBJ2-7, with unresolved D. V was shortened by 7 bases and J by 0 bases, with 14 bases between the two germline ends. CDR3 length: 14 amino acids. Per germline, CDR1 SGDLS and CDR2 YYNGEE. CDR3 amino acids: CASGPTLSSYEQYF. The CDR3 DNA reads as TGTGCCAGCGGCCCCACCCTCAGCTCCTACGAGCAGTACTTC.

The sample holds one count of this clone. This rearrangement joins TRBV9 to TRBJ1-2, with D uncertain. Germline loops: CDR1 SGDLS, CDR2 YYNGEE. The CDR3 consists of 13 residues. Trimming stripped 0 bases from V and 5 bases from J, with 8 bases between. CDR3 coding DNA: TGTGCCAGCAGCGTAGCTTCTCAGTATGGCTACACCTTC. It specifies CASSVASQYGYTF.

The chain employs TRBV6-5 and TRBJ1-2; D may be TRBD1 (5 bases). The germline CDR1 and CDR2 sequences are MNHEY and SVGAGI. This CDR3 is 13 amino acids long. Trimming pared 6 bases from V and 3 bases from J, leaving 11 bases between. The CDR3 DNA follows: TGTGCCAGCAGCCAGACAGAGCACTATGGCTACACCTTC. Translation: CASSQTEHYGYTF.

CDR3 region: CASSTTRGSSTDTQYF. DNA for the CDR3: TGTGCCAGTAGTACTACGCGGGGATCTAGCACAGATACGCAGTATTTT. J is TRBJ2-3 and V is TRBV19; maybe TRBD2 (6 bases). Germline values: CDR1 LNHDA, CDR2 SQIVND (reference sequence). The CDR3 consists of 16 residues. V gave up 4 bases and J gave up 0 bases, with 14 bases separating them.

V is TRBV5-4 and J is TRBJ2-7; TRBD2 might be the D (7 bases). The CDR3 extends over 14 amino acids. CDR1 is SGHNT and CDR2 is YYREEE in the germline V gene (reference sequence). Between the trimmed V and J ends, which lost 6 bases and 5 bases, there was a span of 18 bases. The chain's CDR3 is CASKWRGQGNEQYF. The CDR3 DNA is TGTGCCAGCAAATGGCGGGGGCAAGGGAACGAGCAGTACTTC.

The chain couples TRBV6-5 to TRBJ1-2, with 8 bases that match TRBD1. From germline, CDR1 is MNHEY and CDR2 SVGAGI. J gave up 7 bases and V 0 bases, and 7 bases lay outside the gene matches. CDR3 length equals 15 residues. CDR3 protein: CASSYSRDRGSGYTF. As DNA, the CDR3 is TGTGCCAGCAGTTACTCGCGAGACAGGGGATCTGGCTACACCTTC.

The gene calls are TRBV9 and TRBJ1-5; the D gene is possibly TRBD1 (6 bases). The germline gives CDR1 SGDLS, CDR2 YYNGEE. With 7 bases removed from V and 5 bases from J, the gap between germline ends came to 16 bases. CDR3 length: 14 residues. The CDR3 spells CASARTGNHQPQHF. The DNA for the CDR3 is TGTGCCAGCGCCCGAACAGGGAACCATCAGCCCCAGCATTTT.

V and J are TRBV11-2 and TRBJ2-4, with 9 bases identical to TRBD2. The CDR3 sequence is 16 residues long. Trimming took 7 bases from V and 1 from J; bases not matched to a gene: 8. Germline V CDR1 and CDR2: SGHAT, FQNNGV. As DNA, the CDR3 is TGTGCCAGCAAGGCGGGGGGGCAAGGGGCCAAAAACATTCAGTACTTC. Translated, it gives CASKAGGQGAKNIQYF.

There are a few counts of this clone. The genes are TRBV5-1 and TRBJ2-1, with TRBD2 matching 7 bases. J was trimmed by 6 bases and V by 3 bases; bases with no gene match: 3. CDR1 and CDR2 (germline): SGHRS, YFSETQ. The CDR3 sequence is 13 residues long. The CDR3 loop reads CASSWERGNEQFF. The CDR3 nucleotides are TGCGCCAGCAGCTGGGAGCGGGGCAATGAGCAGTTCTTC.

The V gene is TRBV11-2, the J gene TRBJ1-4, with D possibly matching TRBD1 (5 bases). This CDR3 region has 13 residues. Germline values: CDR1 SGHAT, CDR2 FQNNGV. Trimming took off 1 base at V and 9 bases at J, with 9 bases between the two ends. The CDR3 DNA reads as TGTGCCAGCAGCTTAGTCAGGGTTAAAAAACTGTTTTTT. Translated, it gives CASSLVRVKKLFF.

This chain joins TRBV28 and TRBJ1-1; no firm D call. This CDR3 is 14 amino acids long. Trimming removed 3 bases from V and 1 base from J, with 9 bases in between. The germline V gene has CDR1 MDHEN and CDR2 SYDVKM. The chain's CDR3 is CASSFFSSNTEAFF. The CDR3 nucleotides are TGTGCCAGCAGTTTCTTTTCGTCGAACACTGAAGCTTTCTTT.

The rearrangement links TRBV12-3 or TRBV12-4 to TRBJ1-2; D is unresolved. The CDR3 totals 12 residues. V lost 8 bases and J 4 bases, leaving 11 bases between the germline ends. CDR3: CASLDRFYGYTF. CDR3 sequence (DNA): TGTGCCAGCCTAGACCGATTCTATGGCTACACCTTC.

The chain joins TRBV18 to TRBJ2-5; 7 bases are a match to TRBD1. Per germline, CDR1 KGHSH and CDR2 LQKENI. V trimming: 4 bases; J trimming: 5 bases; junction bases outside the gene matches: 7. The CDR3 totals 14 residues. CDR3 DNA: TGTGCCAGCTCACTAAACAGGGGTCTGGAGACCCAGTACTTC. Translated, it gives CASSLNRGLETQYF.

This chain uses TRBV5-1 with TRBJ2-3; 7 bases fit TRBD2. The ends lost 5 bases at V and 0 bases at J; junction bases unmatched: 6. Germline CDR1 reads SGHRS; CDR2 reads YFSETQ. CDR3 length: 15 residues. CDR3 DNA sequence: TGCGCCAGCAGTGTGGGGGGGTTCAGCACAGATACGCAGTATTTT. This sequence encodes CASSVGGFSTDTQYF.

The CDR3 loop reads CASSEYARTGKKLFF. Written as DNA, the CDR3 is TGTGCCAGCAGTGAATACGCGAGGACAGGGAAAAAACTGTTTTTT. The V gene is TRBV25-1, the J gene TRBJ1-4, with 8 bases lining up with TRBD1. The CDR3 length is 15 residues. Germline values: CDR1 MGHDK, CDR2 SYGVNS. V shed 0 bases and J 9 bases; nucleotides not matched to a gene: 6.

The rearrangement links TRBV7-8 to TRBJ2-7; D gene uncertain. V shed 1 base and J shed 5 bases, with 15 bases lying between them. Germline V gene data show CDR1 as SGHVS and CDR2 as FQNEAQ. The CDR3 runs to 15 residues. The CDR3 nucleotides are TGTGCCAGCAGCTTAGGCCCCAGGTTAGGCCACGAGCAGTACTTC. Translating it yields CASSLGPRLGHEQYF.

The genes are TRBV3-1 (or the pseudogene TRBV3-2) and TRBJ2-5; D possibly corresponds to TRBD1 (5 bases). Between the trimmed V and J ends, which lost 2 bases and 5 bases, there was a span of 18 bases. The CDR3 has 16 amino acids. Germline V gene data show CDR1 as LGHDT and CDR2 as YNNKEL (reference sequence). The CDR3 loop reads CASSQSHAGKGETQYF. CDR3 nucleotides: TGTGCCAGCAGCCAATCCCACGCAGGGAAGGGGGAGACCCAGTACTTC.

Here the CDR3 reads CASSPQGTGELFF. Written as DNA, the CDR3 is TGTGCCAGCAGTCCCCAGGGCACCGGGGAGCTGTTTTTT. The J gene is TRBJ2-2, the V gene TRBV27, with a weak D call TRBD1 (5 bases). CDR3 length: 13 amino acids. V was shortened by 5 bases and J by 4 bases, with 8 bases between the two germline ends. Germline values: CDR1 MNHEY, CDR2 SMNVEV (reference sequence).

This sequence joins TRBV27 and TRBJ1-1; 11 bases match TRBD1. Germline assignment: CDR1 MNHEY and CDR2 SMNVEV (reference sequence). V shed 5 bases and J 0 bases; nucleotides not matched to a gene: 11. The CDR3 has 18 residues. The CDR3 DNA follows: TGTGCCAGCAGTCCCCCCCGGGACAGGGGGGGTTTGAACACTGAAGCTTTCTTT. Translating gives CASSPPRDRGGLNTEAFF.

The CDR3 DNA follows: TGTGCCAGCAGCCCGGGGACTAGCGGGAGAGGCGAGCAGTTCTTC. The encoded protein is CASSPGTSGRGEQFF. This rearrangement joins TRBV7-3 to TRBJ2-1; TRBD2 matches at 14 bases. Germline trimming cut 5 bases from V and 10 bases from J; bases unmatched to any gene: 7. The CDR3 sequence is 15 residues long. Germline lookup yields CDR1 SGHTA and CDR2 FQGTGA. Full variable domain (missing parts from reference TRBV7-3 and TRBJ2-1): GAGVSQTPSNKVTEKGKYVELRCDPISGHTALYWYRQSLGQGPEFLIYFQGTGAADDSGLPNDRFFAVRPEGSVSTLKIQRTERGDSAVYLCASSPGTSGRGEQFFGPGTRLTVL.

The gene calls are TRBV7-8 and TRBJ1-2, with D maybe TRBD1 (5 bases). The ends were cut back, 7 bases at V and 8 bases at J, with 23 bases in the middle. Germline V gene data show CDR1 as SGHVS and CDR2 as FQNEAQ. The CDR3 has 15 amino acids. CDR3: CASNQGQGGSSGYTF. The CDR3 DNA is TGTGCCAGCAACCAGGGCCAGGGAGGCTCTAGCGGCTACACCTTC.

CDR3 bases: TGTGCCAGCAGCCCCGGGAGGGGCGGGTGGGCCAACGTCCTGACTTTC. Protein: CASSPGRGGWANVLTF. The V call is TRBV9, the J call TRBJ2-6; 8 bases are shared with TRBD2. The germline gives CDR1 SGDLS, CDR2 YYNGEE. The CDR3 is 16 residues long. V was clipped by 4 bases and J by 5 bases; unmatched bases: 8.